This T cell receptor (beta chain) was retrieved from a study of T cells in Graves' hyperthyroidism and ophthalmopathy. Hyperthyroidism had been newly diagnosed in patients aged 18 to 65, and its duration was under 2 months. The ends lost 4 bases at V and 0 bases at J; junction bases unmatched: 13. The CDR3 contains 18 residues. Per the germline V gene, CDR1 is MGHDK and CDR2 is SYGVNS. Amplified TCR beta CDR3 regions came from RNA transcripts. The HTBI set primed first-round TCR CDR3 RT-PCR. One entry per CDR3 protein results from TCRdb running MiXCR on the multiplex PCR reads. In the table there are hundreds of thousands of distinct CDR3 sequences, over 15% of which are singletons. A few counts support this clonotype. Its antigen remains unknown. The study, taken as a whole, reports: Blood shared most expanded thyroid clonotypes above 0.001.

The sample consisted of blood. This chain uses TRBV25-1 with TRBJ1-1; 8 positions match TRBD1. The TCR comes from a woman aged 45 to 65 with Graves' hyperthyroidism that later progressed to Graves' ophthalmopathy. The CDR3 DNA sequence: TGTGCCAGCAGTGCTCCCGTTGGACAGGGTAAAATGAACACTGAAGCTTTCTTT. Amino acids: CASSAPVGQGKMNTEAFF.